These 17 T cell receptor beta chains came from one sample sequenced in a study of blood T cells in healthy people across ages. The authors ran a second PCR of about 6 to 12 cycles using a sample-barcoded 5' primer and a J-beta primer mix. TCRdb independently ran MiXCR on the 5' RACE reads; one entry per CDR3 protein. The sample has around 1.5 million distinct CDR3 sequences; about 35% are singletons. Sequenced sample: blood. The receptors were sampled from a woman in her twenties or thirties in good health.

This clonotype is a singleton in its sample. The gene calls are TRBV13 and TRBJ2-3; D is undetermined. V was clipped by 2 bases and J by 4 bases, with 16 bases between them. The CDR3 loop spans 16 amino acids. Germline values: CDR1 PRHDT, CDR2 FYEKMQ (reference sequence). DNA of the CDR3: TGTGCCAGCAGCTTAAGCACCACCAGACTGGCAGATACGCAGTATTTT. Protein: CASSLSTTRLADTQYF.

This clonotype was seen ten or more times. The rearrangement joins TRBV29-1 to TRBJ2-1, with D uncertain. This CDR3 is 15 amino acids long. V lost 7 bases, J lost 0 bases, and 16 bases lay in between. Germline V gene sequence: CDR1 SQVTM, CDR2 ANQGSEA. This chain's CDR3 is CSASRRLRSYNEQFF. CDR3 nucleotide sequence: TGCAGCGCCAGTCGGCGGCTCCGCTCCTACAATGAGCAGTTCTTC.

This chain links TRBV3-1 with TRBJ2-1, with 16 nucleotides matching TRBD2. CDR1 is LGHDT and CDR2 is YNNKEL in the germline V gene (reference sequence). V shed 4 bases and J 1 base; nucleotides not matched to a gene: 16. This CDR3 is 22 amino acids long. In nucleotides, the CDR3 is TGTGCCAGCAGCCCCCCCCTTACGGGACTAGCGGGGGGGCCGAGATCCTACAATGAGCAGTTCTTC. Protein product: CASSPPLTGLAGGPRSYNEQFF.

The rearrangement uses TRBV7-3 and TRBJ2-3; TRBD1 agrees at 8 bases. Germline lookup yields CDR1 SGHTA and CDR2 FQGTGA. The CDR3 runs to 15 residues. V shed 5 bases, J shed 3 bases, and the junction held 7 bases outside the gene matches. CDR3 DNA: TGTGCCAGCAGCGACAGGGGTAGGGGGACAGATACGCAGTATTTT. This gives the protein CASSDRGRGTDTQYF.

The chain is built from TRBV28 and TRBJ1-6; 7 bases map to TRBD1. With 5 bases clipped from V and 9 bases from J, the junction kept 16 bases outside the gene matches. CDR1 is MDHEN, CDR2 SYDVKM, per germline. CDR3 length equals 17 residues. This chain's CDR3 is CASSTLQGKKFGSPLHF. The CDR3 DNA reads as TGTGCCAGCAGTACGCTACAGGGGAAAAAGTTCGGTTCACCCCTCCACTTT.

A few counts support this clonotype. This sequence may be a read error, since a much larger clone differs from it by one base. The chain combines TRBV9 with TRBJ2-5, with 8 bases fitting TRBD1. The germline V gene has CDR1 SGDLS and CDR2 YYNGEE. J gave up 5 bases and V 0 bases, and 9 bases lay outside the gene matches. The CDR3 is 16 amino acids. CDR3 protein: CASSVDSRGRRETQYF. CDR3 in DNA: TGTGCCAGCAGCGTAGATAGCAGGGGGCGCAGGGAGACCCAGTACTTC. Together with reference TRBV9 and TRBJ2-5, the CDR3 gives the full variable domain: DSGVTQTPKHLITATGQRVTLRCSPRSGDLSVYWYQQSLDQGLQFLIQYYNGEERAKGNILERFSAQQFPDLHSELNLSSLELGDSALYFCASSVDSRGRRETQYFGPGTRLLVL.

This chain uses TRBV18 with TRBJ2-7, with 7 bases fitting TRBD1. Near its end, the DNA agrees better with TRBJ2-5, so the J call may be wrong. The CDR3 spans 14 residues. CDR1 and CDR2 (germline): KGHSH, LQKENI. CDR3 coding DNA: TGTGCCAGCTCACCCCAGAAGGGGGCGAAGACCCAGTACTTC. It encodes CASSPQKGAKTQYF.

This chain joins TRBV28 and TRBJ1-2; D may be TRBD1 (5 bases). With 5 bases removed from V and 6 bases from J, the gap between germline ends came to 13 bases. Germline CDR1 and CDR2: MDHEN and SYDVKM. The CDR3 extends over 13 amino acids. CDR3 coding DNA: TGTGCCAGCAGTCCACAGGTTTTTGATGGCTACACCTTC. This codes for CASSPQVFDGYTF.

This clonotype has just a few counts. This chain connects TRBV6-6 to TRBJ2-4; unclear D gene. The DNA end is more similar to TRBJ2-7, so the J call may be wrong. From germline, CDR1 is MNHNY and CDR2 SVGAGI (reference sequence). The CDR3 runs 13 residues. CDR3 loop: CASSHDVWDEQYF. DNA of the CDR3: TGTGCCAGCAGCCACGACGTGTGGGACGAGCAGTACTTC.

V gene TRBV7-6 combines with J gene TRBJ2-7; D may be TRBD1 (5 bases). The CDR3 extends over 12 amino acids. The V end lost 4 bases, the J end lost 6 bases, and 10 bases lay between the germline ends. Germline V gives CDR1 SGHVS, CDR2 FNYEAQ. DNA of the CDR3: TGTGCCAGCAGCTCAGGCACAGGCGAGCAGTACTTC. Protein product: CASSSGTGEQYF.

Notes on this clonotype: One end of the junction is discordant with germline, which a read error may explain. The CDR3 reads CSASRAASSHEQYF. CDR3 sequence (DNA): TGCAGTGCTAGTAGGGCAGCGAGCTCCCACGAGCAGTACTTC. The chain recombines TRBV20-1 with TRBJ2-5; D uncertain. The end of the DNA aligns better with TRBJ2-7, so the J call may be wrong. Germline CDR1 and CDR2: DFQATT and SNEGSKA (reference sequence). The CDR3 has 14 residues.

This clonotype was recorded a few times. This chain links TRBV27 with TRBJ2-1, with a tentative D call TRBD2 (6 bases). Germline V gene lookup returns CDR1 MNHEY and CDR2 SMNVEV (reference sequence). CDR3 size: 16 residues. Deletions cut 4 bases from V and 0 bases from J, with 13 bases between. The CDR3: CASSSLLAPSYNEQFF. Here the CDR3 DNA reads TGTGCCAGCAGTTCACTTCTAGCGCCCTCCTACAATGAGCAGTTCTTC.

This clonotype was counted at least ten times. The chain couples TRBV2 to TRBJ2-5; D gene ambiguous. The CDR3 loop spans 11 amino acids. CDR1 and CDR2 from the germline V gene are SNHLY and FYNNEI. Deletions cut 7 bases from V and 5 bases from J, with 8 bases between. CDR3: CASTGGETQYF. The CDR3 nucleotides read TGTGCCAGCACGGGTGGGGAGACCCAGTACTTC.

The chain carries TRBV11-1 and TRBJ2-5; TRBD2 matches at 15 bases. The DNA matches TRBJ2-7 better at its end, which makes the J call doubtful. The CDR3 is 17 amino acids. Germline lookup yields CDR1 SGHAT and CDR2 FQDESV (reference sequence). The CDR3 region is CASSTGLAGGIPYEQYF. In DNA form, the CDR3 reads TGTGCCAGCAGCACCGGACTAGCGGGAGGGATACCCTACGAGCAGTACTTC.

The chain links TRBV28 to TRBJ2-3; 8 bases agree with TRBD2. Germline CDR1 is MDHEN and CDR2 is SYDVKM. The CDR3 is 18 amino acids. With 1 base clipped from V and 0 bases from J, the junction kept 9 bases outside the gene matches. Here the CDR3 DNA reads TGTGCCAGCAGTTTATATCAAGCGGGGGACCCTAGCACAGATACGCAGTATTTT. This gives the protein CASSLYQAGDPSTDTQYF.

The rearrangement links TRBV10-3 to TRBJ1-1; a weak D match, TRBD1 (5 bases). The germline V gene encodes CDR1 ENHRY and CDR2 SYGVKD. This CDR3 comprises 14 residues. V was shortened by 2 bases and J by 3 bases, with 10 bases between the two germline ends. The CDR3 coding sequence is TGTGCCATCAGTGAGGGGGGAGGGGACACTGAAGCTTTCTTT. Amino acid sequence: CAISEGGGDTEAFF.

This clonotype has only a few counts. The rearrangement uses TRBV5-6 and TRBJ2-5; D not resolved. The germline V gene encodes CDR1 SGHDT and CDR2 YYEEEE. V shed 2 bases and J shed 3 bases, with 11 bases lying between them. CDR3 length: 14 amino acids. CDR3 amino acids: CASSLGSREETQYF. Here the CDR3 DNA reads TGTGCCAGCAGCTTAGGCAGTCGAGAAGAGACCCAGTACTTC. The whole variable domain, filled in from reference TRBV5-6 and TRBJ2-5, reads DAGVTQSPTHLIKTRGQQVTLRCSPKSGHDTVSWYQQALGQGPQFIFQYYEEEERQRGNFPDRFSGHQFPNYSSELNVNALLLGDSALYLCASSLGSREETQYFGPGTRLLVL.